One sample yielded the 2 T cell receptor beta chains listed below, sequenced in a study of T cells after yellow fever vaccination (dated by TCRdb to the late 2010s). The method was 5' RACE. These reads were obtained on an Illumina HiSeq 2500. Through fastp at Q25 and MiXCR, TCRdb rebuilt clones from the public reads, retaining in-frame beta chains. Records with the same CDR3 protein are collapsed into one entry carrying the most frequent genes and DNA. This sample has about 260,000 distinct CDR3 sequences in its table, and roughly 13% of those were observed once. The ten largest clonotypes hold roughly 0.5% of the sample. This specimen's treatment or condition label, per the study, means: live attenuated yellow fever vaccine strain. The sample here was CD4+ T cells sorted from PBMCs, taken 45 days after the yellow fever booster vaccination. The receptor set was obtained from a man younger than 45 who received the YFV17D yellow fever vaccine.

The chain carries TRBV7-3 and TRBJ2-1; TRBD2 might be the D (7 bases). The CDR3 has 16 residues. The ends were cut back, 5 bases at V and 4 bases at J, with 18 bases in the middle. Germline V gene data show CDR1 as SGHTA and CDR2 as FQGTGA. The CDR3 bases are TGTGCCAGCAGCCAGGGGCCCAGTAGCGGGTACAATGAGCAGTTCTTC. Amino acids: CASSQGPSSGYNEQFF. The full variable domain, with the rest looked up from reference TRBV7-3 and TRBJ2-1, is GAGVSQTPSNKVTEKGKYVELRCDPISGHTALYWYRQSLGQGPEFLIYFQGTGAADDSGLPNDRFFAVRPEGSVSTLKIQRTERGDSAVYLCASSQGPSSGYNEQFFGPGTRLTVL.

The genes are TRBV29-1 and TRBJ2-7, with D tentatively TRBD1 (5 bases). The length of the CDR3 is 13 residues. Per the germline V gene, CDR1 is SQVTM and CDR2 is ANQGSEA. V lost 4 bases and J lost 4, with 14 bases in between. The CDR3 loop reads CSVVEGAAYEQYF. The CDR3 nucleotides read TGCAGCGTTGTCGAAGGGGCTGCGTACGAGCAGTACTTC.